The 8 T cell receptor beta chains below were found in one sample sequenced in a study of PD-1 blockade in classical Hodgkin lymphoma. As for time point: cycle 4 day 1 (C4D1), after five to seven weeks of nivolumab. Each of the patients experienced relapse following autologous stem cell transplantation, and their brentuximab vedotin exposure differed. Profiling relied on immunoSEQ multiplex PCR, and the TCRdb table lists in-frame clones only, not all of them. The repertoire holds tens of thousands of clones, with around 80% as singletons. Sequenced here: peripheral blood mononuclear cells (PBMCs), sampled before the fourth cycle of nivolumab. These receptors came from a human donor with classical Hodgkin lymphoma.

The CDR3 DNA reads as TGTGCCAGCAGCCAAGATGGGACAGGGGGTCTTCGAACGCAGTATTTT. It is translated as CASSQDGTGGLRTQYF. The rearrangement uses TRBV4-2 and TRBJ2-3; 11 bases align to TRBD1. V dropped 0 bases and J dropped 9; count of bases not matched to a gene: 8. The CDR3 is 16 residues long. Germline loops: CDR1 LGHNA, CDR2 YNFKEQ.

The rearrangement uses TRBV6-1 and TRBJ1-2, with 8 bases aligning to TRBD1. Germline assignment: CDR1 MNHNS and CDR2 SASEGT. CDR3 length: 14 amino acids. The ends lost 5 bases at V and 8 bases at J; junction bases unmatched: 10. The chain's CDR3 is CASSPRGQGQGYTF. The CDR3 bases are TGTGCCAGCAGTCCTAGAGGACAGGGCCAGGGCTACACCTTC.

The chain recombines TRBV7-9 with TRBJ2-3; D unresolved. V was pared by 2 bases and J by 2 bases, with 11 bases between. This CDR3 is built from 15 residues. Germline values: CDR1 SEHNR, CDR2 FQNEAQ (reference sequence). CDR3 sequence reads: CASSLLAPLTDTQYF. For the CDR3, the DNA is TGTGCCAGCAGCTTATTGGCGCCTCTCACAGATACGCAGTATTTT.

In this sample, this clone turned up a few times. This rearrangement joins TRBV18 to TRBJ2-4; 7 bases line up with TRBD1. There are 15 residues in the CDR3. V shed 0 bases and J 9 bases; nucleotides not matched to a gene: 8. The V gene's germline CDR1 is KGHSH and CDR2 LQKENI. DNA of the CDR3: TGTGCCAGCTCACCACCCGGCGGACAGGTCGCCATTCAGTACTTC. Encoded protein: CASSPPGGQVAIQYF. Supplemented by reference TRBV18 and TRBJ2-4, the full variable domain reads NAGVMQNPRHLVRRRGQEARLRCSPMKGHSHVYWYRQLPEEGLKFMVYLQKENIIDESGMPKERFSAEFPKEGPSILRIQQVVRGDSAAYFCASSPPGGQVAIQYFGAGTRLSVL.

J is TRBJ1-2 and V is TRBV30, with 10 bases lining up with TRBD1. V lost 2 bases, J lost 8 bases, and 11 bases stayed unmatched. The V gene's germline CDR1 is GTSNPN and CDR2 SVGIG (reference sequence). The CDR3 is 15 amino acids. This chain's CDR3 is CAWSSYFGTGEGYTF. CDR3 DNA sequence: TGTGCCTGGAGTTCATACTTTGGGACAGGGGAAGGCTACACCTTC.

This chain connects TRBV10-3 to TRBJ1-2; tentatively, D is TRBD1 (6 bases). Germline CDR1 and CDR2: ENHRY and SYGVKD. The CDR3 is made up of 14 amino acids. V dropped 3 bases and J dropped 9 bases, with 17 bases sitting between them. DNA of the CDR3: TGTGCCATCAGTGACACCGGGACATCCGGAAGCTACACCTTC. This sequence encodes CAISDTGTSGSYTF.

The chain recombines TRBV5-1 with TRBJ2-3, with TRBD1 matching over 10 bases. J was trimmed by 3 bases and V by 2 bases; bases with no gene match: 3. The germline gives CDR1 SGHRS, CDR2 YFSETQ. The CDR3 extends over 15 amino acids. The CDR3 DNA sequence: TGCGCCAGCAGCTTAAGGACAGGGGGGACAGATACGCAGTATTTT. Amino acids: CASSLRTGGTDTQYF.

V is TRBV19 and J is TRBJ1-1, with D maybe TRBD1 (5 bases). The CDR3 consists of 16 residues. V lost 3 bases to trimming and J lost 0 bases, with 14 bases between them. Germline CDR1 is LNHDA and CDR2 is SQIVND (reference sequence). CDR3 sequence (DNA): TGTGCCAGTAGTATGAAGGGCAGGGCTATGAACACTGAAGCTTTCTTT. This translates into CASSMKGRAMNTEAFF.